This TCR beta chain was identified in a study of T-cell memory formation after mild COVID-19. V was trimmed by 0 bases and J by 10 bases, leaving 11 bases between them. Germline CDR1 and CDR2: SGHRS and YFSETQ. This CDR3 is 13 amino acids long. MiXCR was run by TCRdb on the 5' RACE reads, yielding one entry per CDR3 protein. The table shows 95,000 to 120,000 distinct CDR3 sequences, with 22% occurring only once. The chain carries TRBV5-1 and TRBJ2-1; D unresolved. Sequenced sample: PBMCs or a T cell subset sorted from them (not recorded which). The sequence came from a man younger than 35 who had mild COVID-19 (a few samples of this study predate the infection). Cell type and time point are not known. The CDR3 DNA reads as TGCGCCAGCAGCTTGGCCCTGCTTGGGGAGCAGTTCTTC. The encoded protein is CASSLALLGEQFF.